The rows below give T cell receptor beta chains drawn from one sample of a study of cytomegalovirus exposure and HLA in healthy donors. Clones were read by immunoSEQ multiplex PCR, and TCRdb kept only the in-frame ones, dropping some. The sample consists of 84,000 or so clones, approximately 79% of them appearing once. Sequences were obtained from PBMCs. Source of these receptors: a human donor in good health. Both conserved end residues are part of each CDR3. Each record gives: CDR3 protein, CDR3 DNA, V gene, D gene, J gene, clone size. The D gene is left open where the match is weak. Size tells how often a clone was seen (once, few, many) or the class of an expanded clone, and some rows leave it out.

cdr3_aa: CASSQVSGTGELFF; cdr3_nt: TGCGCCAGCAGCCAAGTCAGTGGTACCGGGGAGCTGTTTTTT; v_call: TRBV4-3; d_call: -; j_call: TRBJ2-2; clone_size: -
cdr3_aa: CASRDPDGGIEKLFF; cdr3_nt: TGTGCCAGCAGAGACCCGGACGGGGGAATCGAAAAACTGTTTTTT; v_call: TRBV6-5; d_call: -; j_call: TRBJ1-4; clone_size: -
cdr3_aa: CASSPGTNTEAFF; cdr3_nt: TGTGCCAGCAGCCCCGGTACGAACACTGAAGCTTTCTTT; v_call: TRBV5-4; d_call: -; j_call: TRBJ1-1; clone_size: once
cdr3_aa: CASSSERTPTEAFF; cdr3_nt: TGTGCCAGCAGCTCGGAACGGACACCAACTGAAGCTTTCTTT; v_call: TRBV7-6; d_call: -; j_call: TRBJ1-1; clone_size: once
cdr3_aa: CASSLKDRVVETQYF; cdr3_nt: TGTGCCAGCAGCTTGAAGGACAGGGTCGTCGAGACCCAGTACTTC; v_call: TRBV7-9; d_call: TRBD1; j_call: TRBJ2-5; clone_size: -
cdr3_aa: CASSLAQRGATDTQYF; cdr3_nt: TGTGCCAGCAGCTTGGCCCAGCGGGGGGCCACAGATACGCAGTATTTT; v_call: TRBV5-6; d_call: TRBD2; j_call: TRBJ2-3; clone_size: -
cdr3_aa: CASSSPGGRTGELFF; cdr3_nt: TGTGCTAGCAGCTCGCCGGGGGGCAGGACCGGGGAGCTGTTTTTT; v_call: TRBV7-7; d_call: -; j_call: TRBJ2-2; clone_size: -
cdr3_aa: CASSPLLANQPQHF; cdr3_nt: TGTGCCAGCAGCCCCCTGTTGGCAAATCAGCCCCAGCATTTT; v_call: TRBV27; d_call: -; j_call: TRBJ1-5; clone_size: -
cdr3_aa: CASSVAGARETQYF; cdr3_nt: TGTGCCAGCAGCGTGGCAGGGGCGAGAGAGACCCAGTACTTC; v_call: TRBV9; d_call: -; j_call: TRBJ2-5; clone_size: -
cdr3_aa: CASSQESQDGYTF; cdr3_nt: TGCGCCAGCAGCCAAGAAAGTCAGGATGGCTACACCTTC; v_call: TRBV4-3; d_call: -; j_call: TRBJ1-2; clone_size: few
cdr3_aa: CASSLAGAGSPLHF; cdr3_nt: TGTGCCAGCAGCTTGGCTGGGGCCGGTTCACCCCTCCACTTT; v_call: TRBV5-5; d_call: -; j_call: TRBJ1-6; clone_size: -
cdr3_aa: CASRPPQGTGSQPASGYTF; cdr3_nt: TGCGCCAGCAGACCTCCACAAGGGACAGGGTCCCAACCTGCTTCTGGCTACACCTTC; v_call: TRBV5-1; d_call: TRBD1; j_call: TRBJ1-2; clone_size: -
cdr3_aa: CSVEVTGYEQYF; cdr3_nt: TGCAGCGTTGAAGTGACAGGCTACGAGCAGTACTTC; v_call: TRBV29-1; d_call: -; j_call: TRBJ2-7; clone_size: once
cdr3_aa: CASSIDLDRVYNSPLHF; cdr3_nt: TGTGCCAGTAGTATAGACCTAGACAGGGTCTATAATTCACCCCTCCACTTT; v_call: TRBV19; d_call: TRBD1; j_call: TRBJ1-6; clone_size: -
cdr3_aa: CASSEERDILAFF; cdr3_nt: TGTGCCAGCAGTGAAGAGAGGGACATTTTGGCTTTCTTT; v_call: TRBV2; d_call: -; j_call: TRBJ1-1; clone_size: once
cdr3_aa: CASSRTGTDGYTF; cdr3_nt: TGTGCCAGCAGCCGGACAGGGACGGACGGCTACACCTTC; v_call: TRBV13; d_call: TRBD1; j_call: TRBJ1-2; clone_size: once
cdr3_aa: CSAGTGEQYF; cdr3_nt: TGCAGTGCCGGGACAGGTGAGCAGTACTTC; v_call: TRBV20-1; d_call: TRBD1; j_call: TRBJ2-7; clone_size: many
cdr3_aa: CASSLGLYGYPF; cdr3_nt: TGTGCCAGCAGCTTGGGACTCTATGGCTACCCCTTC; v_call: TRBV5-6; d_call: -; j_call: TRBJ1-2; clone_size: -
cdr3_aa: CASSYTTSWLNSPLHF; cdr3_nt: TGTGCCAGCAGTTACACAACAAGTTGGCTGAATTCACCCCTCCACTTT; v_call: TRBV6-5; d_call: -; j_call: TRBJ1-6; clone_size: -
cdr3_aa: CAWSATSGVYNEQFF; cdr3_nt: TGTGCCTGGAGTGCAACTAGCGGGGTTTACAATGAGCAGTTCTTC; v_call: TRBV30; d_call: TRBD2; j_call: TRBJ2-1; clone_size: -